This TCR beta chain was profiled in a study of shared clonotypes between healthy human individuals. Study in general: Three plates each covered CD4 naive and memory; CD8 naive two, CD8 memory one. The study, taken as a whole, reports: Relative to clonotypes present in all four donors, those not shared had lower generation probabilities.

Both subsets, CD45RA+ naive and CD45RA-negative memory, were split from the CD4+ cells. The authors distributed each subset's genomic DNA evenly over several immunoSEQ plates. Method: immunoSEQ multiplex PCR; TCRdb's copy keeps in-frame clones and lacks some. The data hold roughly 2.2 million clones, with around 93% observed a single time. This CDR3 has 14 amino acids. Per the germline V gene, CDR1 is SGHRS and CDR2 is YFSETQ. Deletions cut 1 base from V and 1 base from J, with 8 bases between. To note about this clone: What it recognizes is unknown. The identical CDR3 is also encoded by other nucleotide sequences in the sample.

This clonotype was sampled from a man between 18 and 35 years old in good health. Some clones in this sample may be carry-over from other donors' samples. The sample taken for sequencing was naive CD4+ T cells from PBMCs. Subset of the sample: CD45RA+ positively selected. The chain recombines TRBV5-1 with TRBJ1-1; D ambiguous. The CDR3 DNA reads TGCGCCAGCAGCTTGAGCAGCGGGAACACTGAAGCTTTCTTT. Its protein is CASSLSSGNTEAFF. Full variable domain (outside the CDR3, taken from reference TRBV5-1 and TRBJ1-1): KAGVTQTPRYLIKTRGQQVTLSCSPISGHRSVSWYQQTPGQGLQFLFEYFSETQRNKGNFPGRFSGRQFSNSRSEMNVSTLELGDSALYLCASSLSSGNTEAFFGQGTRLTVV.